This T cell receptor (beta chain) originates from a study of shared clonotypes between healthy human individuals. Germline CDR1 SGHAT, CDR2 FQNNGV. Trimming left V 5 bases short and J 4 bases short, with 9 bases between. The CDR3 has 13 residues. Profiled with immunoSEQ multiplex PCR; TCRdb holds only in-frame clones, not every one. The top ten clones hold 0.95% to 1.5% of a sample with over a million clones, approximately 97% of them seen once. The study drew all its donors from Caucasian adults living in Nashville, Tennessee. The chain couples TRBV11-2 to TRBJ1-3; D is unresolved. The sequenced sample was naive CD4+ T cells sorted from blood. Subset reported: CD45RA+ positively selected. This TCR was recovered from a man aged 30-40 years in good health. The CDR3: CASSQARGNTIYF. The DNA of the CDR3 is TGTGCCAGCAGCCAAGCGCGGGGAAACACCATATATTTT.